The clone carrying this T cell receptor beta chain appeared a single time. These data are taken from a study of cytomegalovirus exposure and HLA in healthy donors. Trimming cost V 1 base and J 0 bases, with 15 bases left between them. The CDR3 covers 16 residues. Looked up from germline, CDR1 is GTSNPN and CDR2 is SVGIG (reference sequence). Amplification used 60 Vbeta primers and 13 Jbeta primers. Measured with immunoSEQ multiplex PCR; TCRdb has only the in-frame clones, and not every one. The data contain about 100,000 clones, 75% to 85% of them singletons. The V call is TRBV30, the J call TRBJ1-2, with D tentatively TRBD1 (6 bases). The specimen sequenced was PBMCs. The sequence derives from a female donor in good health and CMV-seropositive. The CDR3, as DNA: TGTGCCTGGAGTGCACAGGGTAACCCCACTAACTATGGCTACACCTTC. Translating it yields CAWSAQGNPTNYGYTF.